This is a list of T cell receptor beta chains from one sample in a study of blood T cell repertoires in COVID-19. TCRdb's copy holds only in-frame clones and misses some; the assay was immunoSEQ multiplex PCR. Altogether 20,000 or so clones are present, 87% being singletons, with the ten largest covering about 8.6%. Sequenced sample: peripheral blood. The receptors stem from a human donor with active COVID-19. The donor label of this sample is uncertain. Each CDR3 is given with its conserved first and last residue. Fields, in order: D gene, V gene, J gene, clone size, CDR3 length, CDR3 DNA, CDR3 protein. The D gene is left open where the match is weak. The size of a clone is reported for some rows only, either as once, few or many, or as a class for expanded clones.

TRBD2	TRBV29-1	TRBJ2-7	NA	14	TGCAGCGTAGGGACTAGCGGGAGCTTTTCCGAGCAGTACTTC	CSVGTSGSFSEQYF
TRBD2	TRBV7-8	TRBJ2-1	NA	16	TGTGCCAGCAGCTTATCAGGGACTAGCGGGATATATGAGCAGTTCTTC	CASSLSGTSGIYEQFF
TRBD2	TRBV30	TRBJ2-1	NA	13	TGTGCCTGGACCCTGACTAGCGGAAATGAGCAGTTCTTC	CAWTLTSGNEQFF
NA	TRBV7-2	TRBJ1-2	NA	14	TGTGCCAGCAGCTTAAACAGGCCCTTCGGTGGCTACACCTTC	CASSLNRPFGGYTF
NA	TRBV12-5	TRBJ2-5	NA	13	TGTGCTAGTGGTCCCGCGGGGCAAGAGACCCAGTACTTC	CASGPAGQETQYF
NA	TRBV28	TRBJ1-2	NA	12	TGTGCCAGCGCCGGACAGAACTATGGCTACACCTTC	CASAGQNYGYTF
TRBD1	TRBV5-1	TRBJ2-4	NA	15	TGCGCCAGCAGCTTGGGGGACAGGGTCAAAAACATTCAGTACTTC	CASSLGDRVKNIQYF
TRBD1	TRBV2	TRBJ2-1	NA	15	TGTGCCAGCAGGGGTACAGGGGGTGGCTACAATGAGCAGTTCTTC	CASRGTGGGYNEQFF
TRBD2	TRBV7-9	TRBJ2-5	NA	15	TGTGCCAGCAGCTTCTCGCCAGCGGGAAAAGAGACCCAGTACTTC	CASSFSPAGKETQYF
NA	TRBV9	TRBJ1-6	once	17	TGTGCCAGCAGCGTAGGACAGGATCCGCTCTATAATTCACCCCTCCACTTT	CASSVGQDPLYNSPLHF
TRBD1	TRBV7-9	TRBJ2-1	NA	15	TGTGCCAGCAGCTTCGTTGCGGGACAGGGAACTGAGCAGTTCTTC	CASSFVAGQGTEQFF
TRBD2	TRBV12-3/TRBV12-4	TRBJ2-5	NA	13	TGTGCCAGCAGGGAAAGCGGGAGTGAGACCCAGTACTTC	CASRESGSETQYF
NA	TRBV5-6	TRBJ2-3	NA	14	TGTGCCAGCACCCTGGCAGGGCTGGCAGATACGCAGTATTTT	CASTLAGLADTQYF
NA	TRBV3-1/TRBV3-2	TRBJ1-1	NA	13	TGTGCCAGCAGCCAGAGCCGGGACACTGAAGCTTTCTTT	CASSQSRDTEAFF
NA	TRBV6-2/TRBV6-3	TRBJ2-3	NA	11	TGTGCCAGCAGTCAGACAGATACGCAGTATTTT	CASSQTDTQYF
NA	TRBV5-5	TRBJ2-7	NA	15	TGTGCCAGCAGCTTGGGACAGACCTTAACCTACGAGCAGTACTTC	CASSLGQTLTYEQYF
TRBD2	TRBV3-1/TRBV3-2	TRBJ2-5	NA	14	TGTGCCAGCAGCCATACTAGCGGGAGAGAGACCCAGTACTTC	CASSHTSGRETQYF
TRBD2	TRBV3-1/TRBV3-2	TRBJ2-5	NA	13	TGTGCCAGCAGCCTTCTAGCGGAAGAGACCCAGTACTTC	CASSLLAEETQYF
NA	TRBV27	TRBJ2-3	few	12	TGTGCCAGCAGTTTATTGGGCGATACGCAGTATTTT	CASSLLGDTQYF
TRBD1	TRBV11-2	TRBJ2-7	NA	15	TGTGCCAGCAGTCGGACAGGTCCCTCGGGGTACGAGCAGTACTTC	CASSRTGPSGYEQYF
NA	TRBV28	TRBJ2-1	once	18	TGTGCCAGCAGTTTGGTCGAATTTGGCGGAGGGTCCAGGAATGAGCAGTTCTTC	CASSLVEFGGGSRNEQFF
TRBD2	TRBV18	TRBJ2-1	NA	16	TGTGCCAGCTCACCAGGAAGCCTAGCGGGTTACAATGAGCAGTTCTTC	CASSPGSLAGYNEQFF
NA	TRBV18	TRBJ2-7	NA	14	TGTGCCAGCTCACCAAGGTCGGGGGGCGACGAGCAGTACTTC	CASSPRSGGDEQYF
NA	TRBV7-9	TRBJ2-6	NA	12	TGTGCCGGTGGCGGGGGGGCCAACGTCCTGACTTTC	CAGGGGANVLTF
TRBD1	TRBV6-5	TRBJ1-1	NA	13	TGTGCCAGCAGGACTTCAGGGGGCACTGAAGCTTTCTTT	CASRTSGGTEAFF
NA	TRBV18	TRBJ2-5	NA	13	TGTGCCAGCTCACCCTCGAGGGAAGAGACCCAGTACTTC	CASSPSREETQYF
TRBD2	TRBV5-1	TRBJ2-7	NA	18	TGCGCCAGCAGCCAGGGCCCAGCGGGGGACTCCACCTTCTACGAGCAGTACTTC	CASSQGPAGDSTFYEQYF
NA	TRBV29-1	TRBJ2-1	NA	12	TGCACCAGCGCTAGCGTTCACAATGAGCAGTTCTTC	CTSASVHNEQFF
NA	TRBV4-3	TRBJ1-3	NA	17	TGCGCCAGCAGCCAAGATCTATTGGGGGCCCCTGGAAACACCATATATTTT	CASSQDLLGAPGNTIYF
NA	TRBV28	TRBJ1-4	NA	15	TGTGCCAGCAGTTTATCCTTCCAGGTCTATGAAAAACTGTTTTTT	CASSLSFQVYEKLFF
NA	TRBV27	TRBJ2-7	NA	12	TGTGCCAGCAGTACTACGGGTGGGGAGCAGTACTTC	CASSTTGGEQYF
TRBD2	TRBV27	TRBJ2-2	NA	18	TGTGCCAGCAGTTTCGGGCTAGCGGGAACGTCGATCACCGGGGAGCTGTTTTTT	CASSFGLAGTSITGELFF
TRBD1	TRBV18	TRBJ2-2	NA	18	TGTGCCAGCTCACCACAAGCGACAGGGCCCATTCACACCGGGGAGCTGTTTTTT	CASSPQATGPIHTGELFF
TRBD2	TRBV18	TRBJ2-7	NA	15	TGTGCCAGCTCACACGCCCTAGCGGGAGGGAACGAGCAGTACTTC	CASSHALAGGNEQYF
NA	TRBV2	TRBJ1-5	once	17	TGTGCCAGCAGTGCGCGGCACGACGATTATAGCAATCAGCCCCAGCATTTT	CASSARHDDYSNQPQHF
NA	TRBV7-9	TRBJ1-1	NA	14	TGTGCCAGCAGCCGCAACTGGGGCAACACTGAAGCTTTCTTT	CASSRNWGNTEAFF
TRBD1	TRBV5-1	TRBJ2-7	NA	14	TGCGCCAGCACCCCCGATGGGACAGAGCCAACGCAGTACTTC	CASTPDGTEPTQYF
TRBD1	TRBV6-5	TRBJ1-2	NA	15	TGTGCCAGCTGTACCGGGACAGGGATCTCAGCTGGCTACACCTTC	CASCTGTGISAGYTF
NA	TRBV4-1	TRBJ1-4	once	15	TGCGCCAGCAGCCGATCAGGGGCAACTAATGAAAAACTGTTTTTT	CASSRSGATNEKLFF
NA	TRBV27	TRBJ2-1	NA	17	TGTGCCAGCAGTTTTGCGTCGGCTAGTGGATCCTACAATGAGCAGTTCTTC	CASSFASASGSYNEQFF
NA	TRBV7-2	TRBJ1-4	NA	16	TGTGCCAGCAGCCACCCAGAGGGAACAGGGAATGAAAAACTGTTTTTT	CASSHPEGTGNEKLFF
NA	TRBV19	TRBJ2-1	NA	14	TGTGCCAGTAGTATAGATCTCGGGAGTGGTGAGCAGTTCTTC	CASSIDLGSGEQFF
NA	TRBV7-8	TRBJ2-7	few	12	TGTGCCAGCAGCCCGGGCGGGTACGAGCAGTACTTC	CASSPGGYEQYF
TRBD2	TRBV11-2	TRBJ2-7	NA	14	TGTGCCAGCAGCTTAGTGGCTAGCGGCTACGAGCAGTACTTC	CASSLVASGYEQYF
TRBD2	TRBV6-1	TRBJ2-3	NA	15	TGTGCCAGCAGTGAATTAGCGGGAGGGCCAGATACGCAGTATTTT	CASSELAGGPDTQYF
NA	TRBV5-8	TRBJ2-2	NA	14	TGTGCCACCCAAGGGGATTTGAACACCGGGGAGCTGTTTTTT	CATQGDLNTGELFF
NA	TRBV5-1	TRBJ1-2	NA	16	TGCGCCAGCAGCCGGAGAACGACAGGATCGAGAGAAGGCTACACCTTC	CASSRRTTGSREGYTF
NA	TRBV6-5	TRBJ2-1	NA	13	TGTGCCAGCACCCTCGGGAATGTCTATGAGCAGTTCTTC	CASTLGNVYEQFF
TRBD2	TRBV29-1	TRBJ2-1	NA	13	TGCAGCGTTGTAACTAGCGCCCACAATGAGCAGTTCTTC	CSVVTSAHNEQFF
NA	TRBV7-7	TRBJ2-2	NA	13	TGTGCTAGCAGCTTGACTAGGATCGGGGAGCTGTTTTTT	CASSLTRIGELFF
NA	TRBV5-1	TRBJ2-1	NA	16	TGCGCCAGCAGCTTGGAAGGGCCTAGGGGGAGCAATGAGCAGTTCTTC	CASSLEGPRGSNEQFF
NA	TRBV29-1	TRBJ1-1	NA	13	TGCAGCGCGGGGGAAGGGGGAGTCACTGAAGCTTTCTTT	CSAGEGGVTEAFF
NA	TRBV4-2	TRBJ2-3	NA	16	TGTGCCAGCAGCCAAGATCGGGGTAGCAGCACAGATACGCAGTATTTT	CASSQDRGSSTDTQYF